This TCR beta chain was recorded in a study of T cell responses to AZD1222 COVID-19 vaccine. Study summary: The analysis combined second doses at about 4 or about 12 weeks.

Study-wide findings and caveats: Donors skewed white British and female; clonal diversity was possibly underestimated. Seropositivity was recorded at baseline in only a handful of AZD1222 recipients.

Profiled with immunoSEQ multiplex PCR; TCRdb holds only in-frame clones, not every one. The repertoire holds 120,000 to 150,000 clones, with 70% to 90% as singletons. Note on this clone: Its target is unknown.

CDR3 length: 12 amino acids. Germline lookup yields CDR1 LGHDT and CDR2 YNNKEL (reference sequence). Trimming pared 4 bases from V and 10 bases from J, leaving 13 bases between. This receptor was taken from an adult in good health. The gene calls are TRBV3-1 (or the pseudogene TRBV3-2) and TRBJ1-1; a possible D gene is TRBD1 (6 bases). Sequenced material: peripheral blood, taken on day 0 of AZD1222 vaccination. The chain's CDR3 is CASSLQGRGAFF. The DNA of the CDR3 is TGTGCCAGCAGCCTACAGGGTCGGGGAGCTTTCTTT.